Listed below are T cell receptor beta chains from one sample, sequenced in a study of graft-versus-host responses after intestinal transplantation. Libraries were prepared by immunoSEQ multiplex PCR; TCRdb keeps only in-frame clonotypes and omits some of them. The table records more than 50,000 clones, under 95% of them present only once. This material consisted of PBMCs, taken about 120 days after intestinal transplantation. The receptor set was obtained from a human patient who received an intestinal transplant, so some T cells may come from the graft donor. Both conserved end residues are part of each CDR3. Each record gives: clone size, D gene, J gene, V gene, CDR3 DNA, CDR3 protein. The D gene is left open where the match is weak. Clone size is stated in some rows and not others, as once, few, many or a class when expanded.

>NA|NA|TRBJ1-1|TRBV5-4
TGTGCCAGCGGGCGAGGGTCGAGCACTGAAGCTTTCTTT
CASGRGSSTEAFF
>NA|TRBD2|TRBJ2-5|TRBV5-1
TGCGCCAGCAGCTTGTGGTCGGGACTAGCGGTGAGAGAAGAGACCCAGTACTTC
CASSLWSGLAVREETQYF
>NA|TRBD1|TRBJ1-1|TRBV6-5
TGTGCCAGCAGTGGGACAGGGGACACTGAAGCTTTCTTT
CASSGTGDTEAFF
>NA|NA|TRBJ1-1|TRBV4-1
TGCGCCAGCAGCCCCCATGGTAGGGGAATCACTGAAGCTTTCTTT
CASSPHGRGITEAFF
>NA|NA|TRBJ1-2|TRBV2
TGTGCCAGCAGTGATGTGTTTGGCTACACCTTC
CASSDVFGYTF
>NA|NA|TRBJ2-7|TRBV2
TGTGCCAGCGCCTACCACGACGAGCAGTACTTC
CASAYHDEQYF
>NA|TRBD1|TRBJ1-1|TRBV5-4
TGTGCCAGCAGCTCGGGACAGGGGGCTACCGAAGCTTTCTTT
CASSSGQGATEAFF
>NA|TRBD2|TRBJ2-4|TRBV7-9
TGTGCCAGCAGCTTTCCGACTAGCGGGAGTACTCAGTACTTC
CASSFPTSGSTQYF
>NA|TRBD2|TRBJ2-7|TRBV10-2
TGCGCCAGCAGGACTAGCGGGAGATACGAGCAGTACTTC
CASRTSGRYEQYF
>NA|TRBD2|TRBJ2-3|TRBV6-4
TGTGCCAGCAGAGAGACTAGCGGGGGGTCAGATACGCAGTATTTT
CASRETSGGSDTQYF
>NA|NA|TRBJ2-5|TRBV13
TGTGCCAGCAGCTTAGAAGGGGACGTCCCGGAGACCCAGTACTTC
CASSLEGDVPETQYF
>few|TRBD1|TRBJ1-1|TRBV9
TGTGCCAGCAGCGTAAGTTCCCAGGGACAGGGCACTGAAGCTTTCTTT
CASSVSSQGQGTEAFF
>NA|TRBD2|TRBJ2-2|TRBV30
TGTGCCTGCCTTAGCGGGGGCACCAACACCGGGGAGCTGTTTTTT
CACLSGGTNTGELFF
>NA|NA|TRBJ1-6|TRBV7-9
TGTGCCAGCAGGCATGGGGGGCTGGATTCACCCCTCCACTTT
CASRHGGLDSPLHF
>NA|TRBD1|TRBJ2-4|TRBV5-1
TGCGCCAGCAGCGCAGGACAGGGGGATAGAAACATTCAGTACTTC
CASSAGQGDRNIQYF
>NA|TRBD1|TRBJ2-4|TRBV28
TGTGCCAGCGGACTTCCGGGACAGGGGGTCAAAAACATTCAGTACTTC
CASGLPGQGVKNIQYF
>NA|NA|TRBJ2-1|TRBV7-2
TGTGCCAGCAGCCAACATCGGGGAGTTGGAAATGAGCAGTTCTTC
CASSQHRGVGNEQFF
>NA|TRBD1|TRBJ2-5|TRBV28
TGTGCCACATCCTTCGAGGGGGCCGAGGAGACCCAGTACTTC
CATSFEGAEETQYF
>NA|NA|TRBJ2-7|TRBV11-1
TGTGCCAGCAGCTTATCGGGAAGGTCCGAGCAGTACTTC
CASSLSGRSEQYF
>once|TRBD1|TRBJ2-2|TRBV4-1
TGCGCCAGCAGCCTCTTGGGACAGGGGCGATACGGGGAGCTGTTTTTT
CASSLLGQGRYGELFF
>NA|NA|TRBJ2-3|TRBV10-1
TGCGCCAGCAGTGAGTCGGTTGGCGGATCGAGTACGCAGTATTTT
CASSESVGGSSTQYF
>NA|NA|TRBJ1-3|TRBV7-9
TGTGCCAGCAGCCTACCCGGAAACAGGGCGCAGAACACCATATATTTT
CASSLPGNRAQNTIYF
>NA|TRBD2|TRBJ2-7|TRBV19
TGTGCCAGTAGTTTACGACTAGCGGGAGGGCCTTCCCCCTACTACGAGCAGTACTTC
CASSLRLAGGPSPYYEQYF
>NA|TRBD1|TRBJ2-3|TRBV5-6
TGTGCCAGCAGCGGGGACAGGGGGGCAGATACGCAGTATTTT
CASSGDRGADTQYF
>NA|NA|TRBJ2-1|TRBV6-5
TGTGCCAGCAGTCTCCAGGGTCGCAATGAGCAGTTCTTC
CASSLQGRNEQFF
>NA|TRBD1|TRBJ1-5|TRBV28
TGTGCCAGCAGCCTGGGACAGATCTATAGCAATCAGCCCCAGCATTTT
CASSLGQIYSNQPQHF
>NA|NA|TRBJ2-7|TRBV5-1
TGCGCCAGCAGCTTGGGTTTTAGGACAGACTACGAGCAGTACTTC
CASSLGFRTDYEQYF
>NA|NA|TRBJ2-1|TRBV4-2
TGTGCCAGCAGCCCTGGGTACGGGAACTACAATGAGCAGTTCTTC
CASSPGYGNYNEQFF
>NA|NA|TRBJ1-1|TRBV29-1
TGCAGCGTTGAAGGGGCGGCCAGGGACCCTGAAGCTTTCTTT
CSVEGAARDPEAFF
>NA|TRBD1|TRBJ1-5|TRBV5-1
TGCGCCAGCAGCGCTCGGACAGGGCACAGCAATCAGCCCCAGCATTTT
CASSARTGHSNQPQHF
>NA|TRBD1|TRBJ2-5|TRBV5-1
TGCGCCAGCAGCTCACAGGGGGCCGCAGAGACCCAGTACTTC
CASSSQGAAETQYF
>NA|TRBD1|TRBJ2-1|TRBV7-9
TGTGCCAGCAGCTTAGTAGGGTACAGGGGTTCCTACAATGAGCAGTTCTTC
CASSLVGYRGSYNEQFF
>NA|NA|TRBJ1-1|TRBV6-5
TGTGCCAGCAGCCCCTTAGGGGGTGAGACTGAAGCTTTCTTT
CASSPLGGETEAFF
>NA|NA|TRBJ1-1|TRBV6-5
TGTGCCAGCAGTGTAGAACGGTACCGGGAGGAAGCTTTCTTT
CASSVERYREEAFF
>few|NA|TRBJ2-7|TRBV4-1
TGCGCCAGCAGCCAAGTAGGGGAATACAGCGAGCAGTACTTC
CASSQVGEYSEQYF
>NA|NA|TRBJ1-1|TRBV7-9
TGTGCCAGCAGCTTTAACCTGAACACTGAAGCTTTCTTT
CASSFNLNTEAFF